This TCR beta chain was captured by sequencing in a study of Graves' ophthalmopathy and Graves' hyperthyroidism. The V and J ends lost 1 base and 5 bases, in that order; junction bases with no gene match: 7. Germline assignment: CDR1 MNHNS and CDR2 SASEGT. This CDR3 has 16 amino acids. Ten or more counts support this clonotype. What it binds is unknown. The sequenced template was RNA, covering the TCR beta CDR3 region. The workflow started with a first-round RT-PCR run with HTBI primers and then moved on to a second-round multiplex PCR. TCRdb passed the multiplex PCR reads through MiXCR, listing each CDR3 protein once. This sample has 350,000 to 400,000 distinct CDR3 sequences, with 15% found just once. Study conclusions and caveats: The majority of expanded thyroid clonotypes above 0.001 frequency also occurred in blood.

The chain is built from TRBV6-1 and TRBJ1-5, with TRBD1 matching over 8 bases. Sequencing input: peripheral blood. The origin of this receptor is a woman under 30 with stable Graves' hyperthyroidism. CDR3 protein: CASSEVRHRGDQPQHF. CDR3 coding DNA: TGTGCCAGCAGTGAAGTCCGGCACAGGGGGGATCAGCCCCAGCATTTT.